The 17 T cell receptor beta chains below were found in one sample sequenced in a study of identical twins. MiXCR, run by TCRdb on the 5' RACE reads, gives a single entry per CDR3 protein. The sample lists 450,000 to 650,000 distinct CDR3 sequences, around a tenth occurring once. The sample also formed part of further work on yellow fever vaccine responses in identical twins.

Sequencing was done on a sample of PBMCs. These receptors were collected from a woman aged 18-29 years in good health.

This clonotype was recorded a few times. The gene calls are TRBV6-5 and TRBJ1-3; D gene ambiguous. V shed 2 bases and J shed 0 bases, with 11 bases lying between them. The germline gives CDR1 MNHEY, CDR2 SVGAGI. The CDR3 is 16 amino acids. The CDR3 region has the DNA TGTGCCAGCAGTTACCTACCAAGTAGCTCTGGAAACACCATATATTTT. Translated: CASSYLPSSSGNTIYF.

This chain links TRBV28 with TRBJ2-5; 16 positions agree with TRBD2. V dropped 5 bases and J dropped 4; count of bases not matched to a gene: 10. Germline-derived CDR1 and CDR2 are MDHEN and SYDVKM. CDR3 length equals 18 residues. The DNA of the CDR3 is TGTGCCAGCAGTACCCTAGGGACTAGCGGGAGGGCCTCAGAGACCCAGTACTTC. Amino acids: CASSTLGTSGRASETQYF.

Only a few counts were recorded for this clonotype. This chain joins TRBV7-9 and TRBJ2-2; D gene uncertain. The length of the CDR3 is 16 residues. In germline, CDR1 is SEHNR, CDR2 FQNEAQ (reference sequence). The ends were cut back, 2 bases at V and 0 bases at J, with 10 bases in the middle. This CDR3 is CASSLSRGTNTGELFF. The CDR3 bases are TGTGCCAGCAGCTTATCCCGTGGGACGAACACCGGGGAGCTGTTTTTT.

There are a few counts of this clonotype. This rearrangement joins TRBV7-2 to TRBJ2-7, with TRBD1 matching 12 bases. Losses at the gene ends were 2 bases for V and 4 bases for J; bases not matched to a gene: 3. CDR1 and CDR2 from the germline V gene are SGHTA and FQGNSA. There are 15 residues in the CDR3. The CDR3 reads CASSLRGQGAYEQYF. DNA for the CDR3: TGTGCCAGCAGCTTACGGGGACAGGGGGCTTACGAGCAGTACTTC. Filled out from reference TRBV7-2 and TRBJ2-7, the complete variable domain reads GAGVSQSPSNKVTEKGKDVELRCDPISGHTALYWYRQSLGQGLEFLIYFQGNSAPDKSGLPSDRFSAERTGGSVSTLTIQRTQQEDSAVYLCASSLRGQGAYEQYFGPGTRLTVT.

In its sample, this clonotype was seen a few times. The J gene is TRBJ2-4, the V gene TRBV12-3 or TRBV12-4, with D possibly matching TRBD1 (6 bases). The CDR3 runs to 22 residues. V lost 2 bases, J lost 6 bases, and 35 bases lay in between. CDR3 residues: CASSLSLALPTGIYLLVNIQYF. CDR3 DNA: TGTGCCAGCAGTTTATCGCTAGCCCTCCCCACAGGGATCTACCTATTAGTAAACATTCAGTACTTC.

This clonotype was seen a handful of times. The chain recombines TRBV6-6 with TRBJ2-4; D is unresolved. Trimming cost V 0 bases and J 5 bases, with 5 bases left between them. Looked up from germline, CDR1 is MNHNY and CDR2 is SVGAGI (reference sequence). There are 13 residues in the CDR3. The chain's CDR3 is CASSYSSENIQYF. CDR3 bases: TGTGCCAGCAGTTACTCGAGCGAAAACATTCAGTACTTC.

The CDR3 bases are TGCAGCGAGGCGGGGGCGAGGACAGATACGCAGTATTTT. Residues: CSEAGARTDTQYF. This sequence joins TRBV29-1 and TRBJ2-3, with D maybe TRBD2 (7 bases). This CDR3 is 13 amino acids long. V dropped 7 bases and J dropped 3 bases, with 14 bases sitting between them. Germline V CDR1 and CDR2: SQVTM, ANQGSEA.

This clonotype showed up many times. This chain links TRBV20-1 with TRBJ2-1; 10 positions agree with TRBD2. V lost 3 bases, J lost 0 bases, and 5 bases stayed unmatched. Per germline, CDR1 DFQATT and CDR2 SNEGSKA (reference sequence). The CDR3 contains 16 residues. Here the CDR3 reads CSASPTSGTSYNEQFF. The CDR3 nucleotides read TGCAGTGCTAGCCCAACTAGCGGGACCTCCTACAATGAGCAGTTCTTC.

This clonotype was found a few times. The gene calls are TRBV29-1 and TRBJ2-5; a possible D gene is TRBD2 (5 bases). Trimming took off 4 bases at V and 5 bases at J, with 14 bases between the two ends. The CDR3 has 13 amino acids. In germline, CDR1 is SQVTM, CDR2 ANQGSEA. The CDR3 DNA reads TGCAGCGTTGGGTCGACGTGGGAGGAGACCCAGTACTTC. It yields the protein CSVGSTWEETQYF.

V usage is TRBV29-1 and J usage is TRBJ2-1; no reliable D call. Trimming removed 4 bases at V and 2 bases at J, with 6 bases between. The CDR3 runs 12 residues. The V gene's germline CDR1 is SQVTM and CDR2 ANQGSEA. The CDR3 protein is CSVGPAYNEQFF. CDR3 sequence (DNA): TGCAGCGTTGGGCCGGCCTACAATGAGCAGTTCTTC.

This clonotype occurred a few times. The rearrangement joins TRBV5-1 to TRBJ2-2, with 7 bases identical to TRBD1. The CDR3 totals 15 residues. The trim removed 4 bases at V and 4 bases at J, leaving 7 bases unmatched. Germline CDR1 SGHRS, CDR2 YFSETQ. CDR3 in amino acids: CASSPQGFGTGELFF. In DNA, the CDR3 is TGCGCCAGCAGCCCACAGGGGTTCGGCACCGGGGAGCTGTTTTTT.

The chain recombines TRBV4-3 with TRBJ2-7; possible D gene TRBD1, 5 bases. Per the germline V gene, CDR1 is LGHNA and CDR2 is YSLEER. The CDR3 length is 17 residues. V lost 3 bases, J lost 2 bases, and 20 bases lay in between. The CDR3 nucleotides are TGCGCCAGCAGCCAGAGCTTAGGGGTACCCTTGACCTACGAGCAGTACTTC. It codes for CASSQSLGVPLTYEQYF.

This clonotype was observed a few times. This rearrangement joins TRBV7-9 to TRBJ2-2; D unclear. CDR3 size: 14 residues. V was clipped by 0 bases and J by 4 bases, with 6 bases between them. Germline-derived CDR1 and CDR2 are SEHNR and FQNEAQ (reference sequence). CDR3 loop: CASSLATVTGELFF. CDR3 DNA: TGTGCCAGCAGCTTAGCCACGGTCACCGGGGAGCTGTTTTTT.

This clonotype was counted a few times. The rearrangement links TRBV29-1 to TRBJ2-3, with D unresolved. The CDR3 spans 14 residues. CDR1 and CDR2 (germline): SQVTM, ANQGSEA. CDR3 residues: CSSSRAPPTDTQYF. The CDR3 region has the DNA TGCAGTTCATCCCGGGCTCCCCCCACAGATACGCAGTATTTT.

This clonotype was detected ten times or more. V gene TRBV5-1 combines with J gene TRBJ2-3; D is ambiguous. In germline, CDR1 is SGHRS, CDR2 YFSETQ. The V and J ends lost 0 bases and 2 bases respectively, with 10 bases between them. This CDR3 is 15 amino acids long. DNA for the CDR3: TGCGCCAGCAGCTTGGCCGTCAGTTCCACAGATACGCAGTATTTT. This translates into CASSLAVSSTDTQYF.

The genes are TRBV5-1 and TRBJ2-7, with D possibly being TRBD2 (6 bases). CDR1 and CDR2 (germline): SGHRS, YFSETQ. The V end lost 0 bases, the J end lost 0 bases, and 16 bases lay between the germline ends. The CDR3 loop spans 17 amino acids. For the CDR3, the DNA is TGCGCCAGCAGCTTGGGGGGGGACGGGCTCAGCTCCTACGAGCAGTACTTC. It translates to CASSLGGDGLSSYEQYF.

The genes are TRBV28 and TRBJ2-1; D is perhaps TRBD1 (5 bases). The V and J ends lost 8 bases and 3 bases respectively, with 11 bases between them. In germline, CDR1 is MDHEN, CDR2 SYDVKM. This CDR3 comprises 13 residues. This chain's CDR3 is CASHRKGYNEQFF. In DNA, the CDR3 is TGTGCCAGCCACAGGAAAGGCTACAATGAGCAGTTCTTC.